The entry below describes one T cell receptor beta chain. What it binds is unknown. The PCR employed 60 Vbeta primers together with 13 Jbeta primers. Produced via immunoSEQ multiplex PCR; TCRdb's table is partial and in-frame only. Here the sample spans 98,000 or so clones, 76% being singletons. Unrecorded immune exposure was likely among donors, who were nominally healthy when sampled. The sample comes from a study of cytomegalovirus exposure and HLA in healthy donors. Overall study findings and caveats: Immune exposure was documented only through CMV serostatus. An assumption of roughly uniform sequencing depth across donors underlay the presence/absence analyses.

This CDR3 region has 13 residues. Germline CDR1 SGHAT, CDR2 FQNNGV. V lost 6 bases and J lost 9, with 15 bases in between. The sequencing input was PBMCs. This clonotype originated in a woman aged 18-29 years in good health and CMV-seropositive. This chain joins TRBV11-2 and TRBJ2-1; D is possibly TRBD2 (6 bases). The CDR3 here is CASRPAGSGEQFF. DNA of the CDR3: TGTGCCAGCAGACCCGCGGGGAGCGGTGAGCAGTTCTTC. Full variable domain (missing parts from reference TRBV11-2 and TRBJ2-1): EAGVAQSPRYKIIEKRQSVAFWCNPISGHATLYWYQQILGQGPKLLIQFQNNGVVDDSQLPKDRFSAERLKGVDSTLKIQPAKLEDSAVYLCASRPAGSGEQFFGPGTRLTVL.